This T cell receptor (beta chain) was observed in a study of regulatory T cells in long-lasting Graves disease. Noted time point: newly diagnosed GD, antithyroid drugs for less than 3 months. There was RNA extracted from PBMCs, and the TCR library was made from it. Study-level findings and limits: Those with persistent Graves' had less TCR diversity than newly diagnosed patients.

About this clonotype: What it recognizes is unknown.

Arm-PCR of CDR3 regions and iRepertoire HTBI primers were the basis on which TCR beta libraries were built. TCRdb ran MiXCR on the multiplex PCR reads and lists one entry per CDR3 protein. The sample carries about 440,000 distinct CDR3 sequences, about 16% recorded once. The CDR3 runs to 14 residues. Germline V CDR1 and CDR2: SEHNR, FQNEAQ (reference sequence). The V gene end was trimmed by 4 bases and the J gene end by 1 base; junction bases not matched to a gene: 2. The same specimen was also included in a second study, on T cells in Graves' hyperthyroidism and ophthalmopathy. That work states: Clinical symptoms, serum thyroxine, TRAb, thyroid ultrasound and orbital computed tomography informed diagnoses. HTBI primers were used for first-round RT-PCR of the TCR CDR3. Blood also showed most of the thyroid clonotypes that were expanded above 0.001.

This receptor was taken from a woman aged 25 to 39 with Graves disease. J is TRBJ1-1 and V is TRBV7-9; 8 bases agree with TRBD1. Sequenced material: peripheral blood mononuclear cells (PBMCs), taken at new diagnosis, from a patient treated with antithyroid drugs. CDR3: CASSSGQGNTEAFF. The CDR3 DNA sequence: TGTGCCAGCAGCTCAGGACAGGGGAACACTGAAGCTTTCTTT.